The 11 T cell receptor beta chains below come from one sample, sequenced in a study of T cells in Graves' hyperthyroidism and ophthalmopathy. From RNA transcripts, TCR beta CDR3 regions were amplified. The HTBI set primed first-round TCR CDR3 RT-PCR. TCRdb re-analysed the multiplex PCR reads in MiXCR, keeping a single row per CDR3 protein. The data contain approximately 630,000 distinct CDR3 sequences, around 15% of them singletons. Material: blood. The receptor source for this set is a woman aged 30 to 39 with Graves' hyperthyroidism.

This clonotype was seen a few times. The gene calls are TRBV7-9 and TRBJ2-1; TRBD2 is a possible D gene (5 bases). This CDR3 spans 16 amino acids. Trimming cost V 1 base and J 3 bases, with 13 bases left between them. CDR1 is SEHNR and CDR2 is FQNEAQ in the germline V gene (reference sequence). The CDR3 region is CASSLELPRDYNEQFF. CDR3 nucleotides: TGTGCCAGCAGCTTAGAACTCCCGAGGGACTACAATGAGCAGTTCTTC.

This clonotype was observed a single time. The chain uses TRBV6-2 or TRBV6-3 and TRBJ1-4; D is ambiguous. V was clipped by 4 bases and J by 3 bases, with 9 bases between them. Germline V gene lookup returns CDR1 MNHEY and CDR2 SVGEGT. The CDR3 has 14 amino acids. In DNA form, the CDR3 reads TGTGCCAGCAGTTTGACAATGTCTAATGAAAAACTGTTTTTT. Its translation is CASSLTMSNEKLFF.

The rearrangement joins TRBV4-2 to TRBJ2-2, with D possibly TRBD2 on 6 matching bases. This CDR3 is built from 16 residues. V lost 4 bases and J 6 bases, leaving 18 bases between the germline ends. Germline V gives CDR1 LGHNA, CDR2 YNFKEQ. Here the CDR3 DNA reads TGTGCCAGCAGCCCGACCGTCGGAGGGTCGGCCGGGGAGCTGTTTTTT. This gives the protein CASSPTVGGSAGELFF.

Remarks on this clonotype: Just one base apart from a much larger clone, this may be a read error. The chain recombines TRBV11-2 with TRBJ2-5, with 7 positions matching TRBD1. The CDR3 sequence is 14 residues long. CDR1 and CDR2 from the germline V gene are SGHAT and FQNNGV. This chain's CDR3 is CVSSLDPGGETQYF. In DNA, the CDR3 is TGTGTCAGCAGCTTAGACCCAGGGGGAGAGACCCAGTACTTC.

This clonotype was recorded many times. The chain joins TRBV3-1 to TRBJ1-5; D is undetermined. Trimming removed 0 bases at V and 0 bases at J, with 9 bases between. The V gene's germline CDR1 is LGHDT and CDR2 YNNKEL (reference sequence). The CDR3 runs 16 residues. Written as DNA, the CDR3 is TGTGCCAGCAGCCAAGAGGGAGGGTATAGCAATCAGCCCCAGCATTTT. This sequence encodes CASSQEGGYSNQPQHF.

This clonotype has a count of ten or more. One junction end disagrees with the germline gene, perhaps due to a read error. The V and J genes are TRBV5-1 and TRBJ2-1; the D call may be TRBD1 or TRBD2 (5 bases each). The CDR3 contains 12 residues. Germline CDR1 and CDR2: SGHRS and YFSETQ. The CDR3 DNA follows: TGTGCCAGCAGCCTAGAGGGGAATGAGCAGTTCTTC. This gives the protein CASSLEGNEQFF.

The V gene is TRBV7-2, the J gene TRBJ1-2; D gene unclear. Germline CDR1 is SGHTA and CDR2 is FQGNSA. The V end lost 5 bases, the J end lost 6 bases, and 13 bases lay between the germline ends. This CDR3 spans 13 amino acids. The CDR3 nucleotides read TGTGCCAGCAGCCAAGTCGGAGTCAATGGCTACACCTTC. The encoded protein is CASSQVGVNGYTF. Full variable domain (remainder filled in from reference TRBV7-2 and TRBJ1-2): GAGVSQSPSNKVTEKGKDVELRCDPISGHTALYWYRQSLGQGLEFLIYFQGNSAPDKSGLPSDRFSAERTGGSVSTLTIQRTQQEDSAVYLCASSQVGVNGYTFGSGTRLTVV.

This clonotype was recorded a few times. V and J are TRBV5-1 and TRBJ2-3; 9 bases are a match to TRBD1. The V segment lost 0 bases and the J segment 4 bases; nucleotides outside the gene matches: 6. CDR1 and CDR2 from the germline V gene are SGHRS and YFSETQ. The CDR3 covers 16 residues. The DNA of the CDR3 is TGCGCCAGCAGCTTGGCGGGACAGGGTCGGCCAGATACGCAGTATTTT. It translates to CASSLAGQGRPDTQYF. Drawing the rest from reference TRBV5-1 and TRBJ2-3, the complete variable domain is KAGVTQTPRYLIKTRGQQVTLSCSPISGHRSVSWYQQTPGQGLQFLFEYFSETQRNKGNFPGRFSGRQFSNSRSEMNVSTLELGDSALYLCASSLAGQGRPDTQYFGPGTRLTVL.

This clonotype was seen a single time. The chain carries TRBV28 and TRBJ2-2; D might be TRBD1 (5 bases). Germline V gene data show CDR1 as MDHEN and CDR2 as SYDVKM. This CDR3 has 14 amino acids. With 6 bases removed from V and 4 bases from J, the gap between germline ends came to 12 bases. This CDR3 reads CASRIGEGTGELFF. Written as DNA, the CDR3 is TGTGCCAGCAGAATAGGGGAAGGCACCGGGGAGCTGTTTTTT.

About this clonotype itself: The junction departs from germline at one end; a sequencing error may be responsible. The chain joins TRBV6-1 to TRBJ1-1; D is perhaps TRBD1 (5 bases). This CDR3 comprises 16 residues. Germline CDR1 and CDR2: MNHNS and SASEGT. In DNA form, the CDR3 reads TGTGCCAGCAGTGGTCTGATAGCCAGGGCGAACACTGCAGCTTTCTTT. Translation gives CASSGLIARANTAAFF.

The CDR3 is CASSQLHTRLAGGQAGELFF. CDR3 sequence (DNA): TGCGCCAGCAGCCAACTTCACACCCGGCTAGCGGGAGGGCAGGCCGGGGAGCTGTTTTTT. This chain links TRBV4-1 with TRBJ2-2; 12 nucleotides line up with TRBD2. CDR3 length: 20 amino acids. Unmatched junction bases numbered 16, after V lost 2 bases and J lost 6 bases. Germline CDR1 is MGHRA and CDR2 is YSYEKL.